This TCR beta chain was recovered during a study of T cell responses to AZD1222 COVID-19 vaccine. Concerning this clone: Its antigen is unidentified.

Overall study findings and caveats: Spike-specific TCR breadth and depth grew following two AZD1222 doses.

Pooled in the analysis were second doses at about 4 or about 12 weeks. The protocol was immunoSEQ multiplex PCR, while the TCRdb copy is restricted to in-frame clones and leaves out a portion. The sample has approximately 150,000 clones; roughly 86% are singletons. J was trimmed by 1 base and V by 8 bases; bases with no gene match: 4. Germline CDR1 and CDR2: LNHDA and SQIVND (reference sequence). The CDR3 loop spans 13 amino acids. The sequence derives from an adult who received the AZD1222 COVID-19 vaccine. This sequence joins TRBV19 and TRBJ1-1, with 7 positions matching TRBD1. This specimen consisted of peripheral blood, obtained 28 days after the second AZD1222 dose. The CDR3 DNA reads TGTGCCAGTGGAAACAGGGGGAACACTGAAGCTTTCTTT. As protein: CASGNRGNTEAFF. Full variable domain (rest looked up from reference TRBV19 and TRBJ1-1): DGGITQSPKYLFRKEGQNVTLSCEQNLNHDAMYWYRQDPGQGLRLIYYSQIVNDFQKGDIAEGYSVSREKKESFPLTVTSAQKNPTAFYLCASGNRGNTEAFFGQGTRLTVV.